This T cell receptor (beta chain) was sequenced for a study of T cell responses to AZD1222 COVID-19 vaccine. Study-wide findings and caveats: There were vaccine-associated CD4 TCRs across spike, dominant at 160-218 and 743-854. Just five or six AZD1222 recipients tested seropositive at baseline.

Profiled with immunoSEQ multiplex PCR; TCRdb holds only in-frame clones, not every one. The data show just over 8,000 clones, with approximately 90% seen just once and approximately 6.8% held by the top ten. Concerning this clone itself: The antigen is unknown.

The specimen was peripheral blood, collected 28 days after the second AZD1222 dose. The sequence derives from an adult who received the AZD1222 COVID-19 vaccine.

In DNA form, the CDR3 reads TGCGGCGGGACCAAGGGTTATGGGCAGTTCTTC. Its protein product is CGGTKGYGQFF. The chain is built from TRBV20-1 and TRBJ2-1, with D maybe TRBD2 (6 bases). The CDR3 has 11 residues. Germline V gene data show CDR1 as DFQATT and CDR2 as SNEGSKA (reference sequence).